This record looks at one T cell receptor beta chain sequence and its context. The antigen is undetermined. The sample comes from a study of CD8 T cells in ankylosing spondylitis. Study findings and constraints: A CD8+ phenotype characterized the disease-linked clones, which were relatively rare in peripheral blood. There were earlier reports of some motif variants in reactive arthritis synovial fluid and blood. Reportedly, disease-linked clones are significantly enriched in ankylosing spondylitis patients' matched synovial fluid. Among TCR beta sequences, a motif of under ten highly homologous variants appeared characteristic of ankylosing spondylitis blood.

TCRdb re-called the 5' RACE reads with MiXCR, one entry per CDR3 protein. The sample has around 22,000 distinct CDR3 sequences; 10% to 15% are singletons. The germline CDR1 and CDR2 sequences are SGHRS and YFSETQ. The CDR3 length is 19 residues. V shed 0 bases and J 6 bases; nucleotides not matched to a gene: 12. The V gene is TRBV5-1, the J gene TRBJ2-2, with 12 bases identical to TRBD2. Specimen: blood. The clonotype comes from a male donor with ankylosing spondylitis or in good health (not recorded which). The CDR3 bases are TGCGCCAGCAGCTTGGCCTTGCTAGCGGGAGGGCCGACGGCCGGGGAGCTGTTTTTT. Its translation: CASSLALLAGGPTAGELFF.